The 15 T cell receptor beta chains reported below all come from one sample, sequenced in a study of circulating tumor DNA in untreated peripheral T-cell lymphoma. Some clones are missing from TCRdb's copy, which holds only in-frame ones; the method was immunoSEQ multiplex PCR. The sample yields fewer than 3,500 clones, under 70% seen once. Sequenced material: tumor tissue. Every receptor here comes from a human donor with peripheral T-cell lymphoma.

This clone was seen a handful of times. The rearrangement uses TRBV7-6 and TRBJ2-3, with D unclear. CDR3 length: 14 residues. The ends were cut back, 1 base at V and 0 bases at J, with 5 bases in the middle. The germline gives CDR1 SGHVS, CDR2 FNYEAQ. This CDR3 reads CASSLEYSTDTQYF. The CDR3, as DNA: TGTGCCAGCAGCTTAGAGTATAGCACAGATACGCAGTATTTT.

This chain connects TRBV11-3 to TRBJ1-5; D may be TRBD1 (5 bases). The CDR3 runs to 15 residues. V was trimmed by 1 base and J by 5 bases, leaving 12 bases between them. Germline V gives CDR1 SGHNT, CDR2 YENEEA. CDR3 bases: TGTGCCAGCAGCTTAGGGGGCGGGTCTCATCAGCCCCAGCATTTT. It translates to CASSLGGGSHQPQHF.

This clone was recorded a few times. V is TRBV25-1 and J is TRBJ1-6; D is unclear. V was cut by 5 bases and J by 7 bases, with 9 bases left in between. CDR3 length: 13 amino acids. CDR1 is MGHDK, CDR2 SYGVNS, per germline. CDR3 protein: CASSPGMNSPLHF. In DNA form, the CDR3 reads TGTGCCAGCAGTCCAGGAATGAATTCACCCCTCCACTTT.

The chain recombines TRBV2 with TRBJ1-1; D is undetermined. V was trimmed by 9 bases and J by 1 base, leaving 12 bases between them. CDR1 is SNHLY, CDR2 FYNNEI, per germline. The CDR3 has 13 amino acids. The CDR3 nucleotides read TGTGCCAGGACACAGAACCCGAACACTGAAGCTTTCTTT. It translates to CARTQNPNTEAFF.

This clone has more than one count but fewer than ten. The CDR3 DNA is TGTGCCAGCAGTGAAGCGACTAGCGGGAGAGCCTACGAGCAGTACTTC. Translating gives CASSEATSGRAYEQYF. The gene calls are TRBV6-1 and TRBJ2-7; 12 positions agree with TRBD2. The CDR3 totals 16 residues. The ends lost 0 bases at V and 2 bases at J; junction bases unmatched: 2. Germline CDR1 MNHNS, CDR2 SASEGT.

The chain uses TRBV6-8 and TRBJ1-2; TRBD1 matches at 8 bases. Germline CDR1 reads MNHGY; CDR2 reads SAAAGT. The CDR3 extends over 14 amino acids. V was clipped by 2 bases and J by 7 bases; unmatched bases: 6. CDR3 coding DNA: TGTGCCAGCAGTTACCAGGGGGCACCGAGTGGCTACACCTTC. Protein product: CASSYQGAPSGYTF.

This chain links TRBV19 with TRBJ2-7; tentatively, D is TRBD2 (5 bases). V lost 5 bases to trimming and J lost 3 bases, with 17 bases between them. The CDR3 has 15 amino acids. Germline loops: CDR1 LNHDA, CDR2 SQIVND (reference sequence). The CDR3 region has the DNA TGTGCCAGTAGTTGGACGACCGGGGTTAACTACGAGCAGTACTTC. Protein product: CASSWTTGVNYEQYF.

This clone was seen more than once but under ten times. The V gene is TRBV11-3, the J gene TRBJ1-1; D possibly corresponds to TRBD1 (5 bases). Trimming pared 5 bases from V and 1 base from J, leaving 11 bases between. In germline, CDR1 is SGHNT, CDR2 YENEEA. The CDR3 has 14 residues. DNA for the CDR3: TGTGCCAGCAGCCCAGAAGGACAGAACACTGAAGCTTTCTTT. Translating it yields CASSPEGQNTEAFF.

This chain joins TRBV30 and TRBJ1-3, with D maybe TRBD1 (5 bases). V was clipped by 4 bases and J by 4 bases, with 17 bases between them. The CDR3 has 15 amino acids. CDR1 is GTSNPN and CDR2 is SVGIG in the germline V gene (reference sequence). In DNA, the CDR3 is TGTGCCTGGAAGGTAGCCGGGACGGTAGGAAACACCATATATTTT. It is translated as CAWKVAGTVGNTIYF.

The gene calls are TRBV7-5 and TRBJ1-4. TRBV7-5 has pseudogene status. The CDR3 has 15 residues. CDR3 sequence (DNA): TGTGCCAGCAGCCCCCCGGACGGAGAGAATGAAAAACTGTTTTTT. This translates into CASSPPDGENEKLFF.

By sample share, this clone is medium-sized. The CDR3: CASSAGTGGARGYTF. The DNA of the CDR3 is TGTGCCAGTAGTGCCGGGACAGGGGGCGCGAGGGGCTACACCTTC. This chain uses TRBV19 with TRBJ1-2, with 12 bases matching TRBD1. Germline values: CDR1 LNHDA, CDR2 SQIVND (reference sequence). This CDR3 spans 15 amino acids. Unmatched junction bases numbered 9, after V lost 5 bases and J lost 8 bases.

The rearrangement joins TRBV5-1 to TRBJ2-5; 11 positions match TRBD2. V gave up 1 base and J gave up 2 bases; unmatched junction bases: 1. The CDR3 covers 15 residues. Germline V lookup: CDR1 SGHRS, CDR2 YFSETQ. The CDR3 DNA follows: TGCGCCAGCAGCTTGTTAGCGGGGGGGCAAGAGACCCAGTACTTC. Encoded protein: CASSLLAGGQETQYF.

The CDR3, as DNA: TGCGCCAGCAGGGAGGGACAGGGGGGTCCCTATGGCTACACCTTC. It encodes CASREGQGGPYGYTF. The chain has TRBV5-1 and TRBJ1-2; 11 positions agree with TRBD1. V dropped 5 bases and J dropped 4; count of bases not matched to a gene: 7. This CDR3 is 15 amino acids long. CDR1 SGHRS and CDR2 YFSETQ come from the germline V gene.

The V gene is TRBV7-1, the J gene TRBJ1-1; no definite D call. TRBV7-1 falls under the ORF class, with uncertain function. The CDR3 totals 13 residues. Trimming removed 4 bases from V and 6 bases from J, with 12 bases in between. This CDR3 is CASSLTFGAEAFF. CDR3 nucleotides: TGTGCCAGCAGCTTAACGTTTGGGGCTGAAGCTTTCTTT.

This rearrangement joins TRBV29-1 to TRBJ1-1; possibly TRBD1 for D (6 bases). In germline, CDR1 is SQVTM, CDR2 ANQGSEA. This CDR3 spans 13 amino acids. Trimming cost V 6 bases and J 1 base, with 12 bases left between them. DNA for the CDR3: TGCAGCGTAGGCAAGACAGGGAACACTGAAGCTTTCTTT. Its protein is CSVGKTGNTEAFF.